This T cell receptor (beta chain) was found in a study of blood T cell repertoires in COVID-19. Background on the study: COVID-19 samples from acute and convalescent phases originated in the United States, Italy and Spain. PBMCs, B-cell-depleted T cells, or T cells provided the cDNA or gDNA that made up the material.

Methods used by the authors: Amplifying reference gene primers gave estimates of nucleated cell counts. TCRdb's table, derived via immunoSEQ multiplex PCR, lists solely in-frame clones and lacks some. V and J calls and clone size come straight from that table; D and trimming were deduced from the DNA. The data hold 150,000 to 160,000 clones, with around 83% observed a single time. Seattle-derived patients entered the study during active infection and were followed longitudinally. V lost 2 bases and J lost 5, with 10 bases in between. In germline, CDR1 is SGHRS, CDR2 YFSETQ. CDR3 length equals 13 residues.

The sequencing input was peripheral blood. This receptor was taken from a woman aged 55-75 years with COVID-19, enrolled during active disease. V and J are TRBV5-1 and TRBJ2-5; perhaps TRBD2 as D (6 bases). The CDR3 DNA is TGCGCCAGCAGCTTTCAAGGGACTGAGACCCAGTACTTC. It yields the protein CASSFQGTETQYF.